Listed here are 22 T cell receptor beta chains from one sample, sequenced in a study of CD8 T cells in ankylosing spondylitis. In TCRdb, the 5' RACE reads were re-called with MiXCR into one record per CDR3 protein. The table has approximately 110,000 distinct CDR3 sequences, 24% seen once; the top ten hold approximately 13%. What was sequenced was synovial fluid, either unsorted or a sorted T cell fraction (not recorded which). The receptors were sampled from a male donor with ankylosing spondylitis.

This clonotype was seen a few times. The chain has TRBV19 and TRBJ2-1, with TRBD2 matching 11 bases. V lost 7 bases to trimming and J lost 7 bases; unmatched junction nucleotides: 15. The CDR3 sequence is 17 residues long. Per the germline V gene, CDR1 is LNHDA and CDR2 is SQIVND (reference sequence). The CDR3 spells CASKGETSGMRRNEQFF. The CDR3 bases are TGTGCCAGTAAAGGCGAGACTAGCGGGATGAGGAGGAATGAGCAGTTCTTC.

The genes are TRBV2 and TRBJ2-5; D is unresolved. Germline CDR1 and CDR2: SNHLY and FYNNEI. The CDR3 loop spans 13 amino acids. The V gene lost 9 bases and the J gene lost 5 bases, with 16 bases spanning the gap. As DNA, the CDR3 is TGTGCCAGTACGGGCTTCAATGACGAGACCCAGTACTTC. Translated, it gives CASTGFNDETQYF.

This chain joins TRBV7-9 and TRBJ2-7, with D possibly TRBD1 on 7 matching bases. The CDR3 consists of 14 residues. V gave up 1 base and J gave up 5 bases, with 12 bases separating them. Looked up from germline, CDR1 is SEHNR and CDR2 is FQNEAQ (reference sequence). The CDR3 sequence is CASSLGGGGDEQYF. In DNA form, the CDR3 reads TGTGCCAGCAGCTTAGGTGGAGGGGGCGACGAGCAGTACTTC. The variable domain in full, completed from reference TRBV7-9 and TRBJ2-7, reads DTGVSQNPRHKITKRGQNVTFRCDPISEHNRLYWYRQTLGQGPEFLTYFQNEAQLEKSRLLSDRFSAERPKGSFSTLEIQRTEQGDSAMYLCASSLGGGGDEQYFGPGTRLTVT.

J is TRBJ2-1 and V is TRBV25-1; 9 nucleotides align to TRBD1. The germline gives CDR1 MGHDK, CDR2 SYGVNS. The CDR3 has 15 amino acids. V was clipped by 2 bases and J by 5 bases; unmatched bases: 4. The CDR3 DNA is TGTGCCAGCAGTGAAAACAGGGGGCTGGACAATGAGCAGTTCTTC. This sequence encodes CASSENRGLDNEQFF. The full variable domain, rest sourced from reference TRBV25-1 and TRBJ2-1, is EADIYQTPRYLVIGTGKKITLECSQTMGHDKMYWYQQDPGMELHLIHYSYGVNSTEKGDLSSESTVSRIRTEHFPLTLESARPSHTSQYLCASSENRGLDNEQFFGPGTRLTVL.

This chain links TRBV4-1 with TRBJ2-3, with a tentative D call TRBD2 (6 bases). Germline CDR1 is MGHRA and CDR2 is YSYEKL. V dropped 4 bases and J dropped 1 base, with 15 bases sitting between them. The CDR3 is made up of 16 amino acids. This chain's CDR3 is CASSRTLATGTDTQYF. The DNA for the CDR3 is TGCGCCAGCAGCCGGACCCTAGCGACGGGCACAGATACGCAGTATTTT.

In its sample, this clonotype was seen many times. The genes are TRBV20-1 and TRBJ2-1; possibly TRBD1 for D (5 bases). The V end lost 3 bases, the J end lost 4 bases, and 13 bases lay between the germline ends. The germline CDR1 and CDR2 sequences are DFQATT and SNEGSKA (reference sequence). CDR3 length equals 14 residues. CDR3 DNA sequence: TGCAGTGCTAGCGGCCAGGGTGGGTACAATGAGCAGTTCTTC. This codes for CSASGQGGYNEQFF.

The chain recombines TRBV12-3 or TRBV12-4 with TRBJ2-1, with D unclear. V lost 5 bases and J lost 0, with 11 bases in between. The CDR3 is made up of 15 amino acids. The CDR3 loop reads CASSITPLSYNEQFF. The CDR3 DNA follows: TGTGCCAGCAGTATCACGCCGCTCTCCTACAATGAGCAGTTCTTC.

This clonotype has more than one count but fewer than ten. The chain carries TRBV6-5 and TRBJ2-5, with a possible D match to TRBD1 (6 bases). The germline CDR1 and CDR2 sequences are MNHEY and SVGAGI. The CDR3 runs 15 residues. Trimming left V 2 bases short and J 0 bases short, with 10 bases between. CDR3 nucleotide sequence: TGTGCCAGCAGTTACGCGCAGGGGAACCAAGAGACCCAGTACTTC. Protein sequence: CASSYAQGNQETQYF.

Turning to this clonotype: Given a much more abundant clone one base away, this may be a read error. The chain links TRBV12-3 or TRBV12-4 to TRBJ1-2; TRBD1 agrees at 11 bases. The CDR3 runs to 15 residues. CDR3 nucleotides: TGTACCAGCAGTTTATCGGGACAGGGGGACTATGGCTACACCTTC. This translates into CTSSLSGQGDYGYTF.

The chain uses TRBV7-2 and TRBJ2-5; TRBD2 matches at 10 bases. There are 17 residues in the CDR3. CDR1 and CDR2 (germline): SGHTA, FQGNSA. Unmatched junction bases numbered 9, after V lost 4 bases and J lost 1 base. The CDR3 loop is CASSWLGAGGSQETQYF. The CDR3 DNA is TGTGCCAGCAGCTGGCTGGGAGCGGGAGGGTCCCAAGAGACCCAGTACTTC.

The rearrangement uses TRBV7-2 and TRBJ1-2; D may be TRBD1 (6 bases). Deletions cut 5 bases from V and 4 bases from J, with 11 bases between. CDR1 SGHTA and CDR2 FQGNSA come from the germline V gene. The CDR3 runs to 13 residues. The CDR3 nucleotides are TGTGCCAGCAGCAAACAGGGTAGCTATGGCTACACCTTC. It codes for CASSKQGSYGYTF.

This clonotype was observed a handful of times. One end of the junction is discordant with germline, which a read error may explain. This chain uses TRBV25-1 with TRBJ2-7; a possible D gene is TRBD1 (5 bases). This CDR3 is built from 14 residues. CDR1 and CDR2 from the germline V gene are MGHDK and SYGVNS. The CDR3 DNA sequence: TGTGCCAGCAGTGAACCGGGCATGGGGCGGAGCACCATCTTC. It codes for CASSEPGMGRSTIF.

This clonotype was detected a few times. This chain uses TRBV6-1 with TRBJ1-4, with D maybe TRBD1 (5 bases). The CDR3 runs 17 residues. Germline CDR1 is MNHNS and CDR2 is SASEGT. Trimming took 6 bases from V and 0 from J, leaving 17 bases between them. The CDR3 DNA reads TGTGCCAGCAGGAAGAAAATGACAGCCACAACTAATGAAAAACTGTTTTTT. Its translation is CASRKKMTATTNEKLFF.

Here the CDR3 reads CASTLDRGGTQYF. CDR3 sequence (DNA): TGCGCCAGCACCCTCGACAGGGGTGGGACCCAGTACTTC. The chain couples TRBV5-1 to TRBJ2-5; TRBD1 matches 8 bases. Per germline, CDR1 SGHRS and CDR2 YFSETQ. The V segment lost 6 bases and the J segment 7 bases; nucleotides outside the gene matches: 8. The CDR3 is 13 amino acids.

The rearrangement joins TRBV20-1 to TRBJ2-3; no firm D call. The V gene lost 6 bases and the J gene lost 0 bases, with 10 bases spanning the gap. Germline V gene data show CDR1 as DFQATT and CDR2 as SNEGSKA (reference sequence). The CDR3 covers 13 residues. CDR3 region: CSAGPQSTDTQYF. The CDR3 region has the DNA TGCAGTGCAGGGCCTCAGAGCACAGATACGCAGTATTTT.

This chain links TRBV27 with TRBJ1-2; no firm D call. In germline, CDR1 is MNHEY, CDR2 SMNVEV (reference sequence). The CDR3 consists of 14 residues. The V and J ends lost 3 bases and 0 bases respectively, with 8 bases between them. CDR3 amino acids: CASSFTSPNYGYTF. In DNA, the CDR3 is TGTGCCAGCAGTTTCACCTCTCCTAACTATGGCTACACCTTC.

The table lists this clonotype with a few counts. The chain employs TRBV3-1 and TRBJ2-3; D remains unclear. CDR1 and CDR2 from the germline V gene are LGHDT and YNNKEL (reference sequence). V was trimmed by 4 bases and J by 1 base, leaving 12 bases between them. The CDR3 is 15 amino acids. CDR3 residues: CASSPRSGGTDTQYF. The CDR3 nucleotides are TGTGCCAGCAGCCCCCGGAGTGGAGGCACAGATACGCAGTATTTT.

V usage is TRBV27 and J usage is TRBJ2-1; a weak D match, TRBD1 (6 bases). This CDR3 has 15 amino acids. V was clipped by 10 bases and J by 6 bases, with 22 bases between them. From germline, CDR1 is MNHEY and CDR2 SMNVEV (reference sequence). This CDR3 is CATSPQVPRGNEQFF. Here the CDR3 DNA reads TGTGCCACCAGCCCCCAGGTGCCCAGGGGCAATGAGCAGTTCTTC.

The genes are TRBV20-1 and TRBJ1-1; 7 bases map to TRBD1. Trimming cost V 6 bases and J 1 base; bases outside gene matches: 5. There are 13 residues in the CDR3. Germline lookup yields CDR1 DFQATT and CDR2 SNEGSKA (reference sequence). As DNA, the CDR3 is TGCAGTGCCCAAGACAGGGCGAACACTGAAGCTTTCTTT. It encodes CSAQDRANTEAFF.

This clonotype was observed a few times. For the CDR3, the DNA is TGCAGTGCCGACGGGAAGCAAGAGACCCAGTACTTC. Protein: CSADGKQETQYF. The gene calls are TRBV20-1 and TRBJ2-5; a weak D match, TRBD2 (5 bases). The CDR3 covers 12 residues. Looked up from germline, CDR1 is DFQATT and CDR2 is SNEGSKA (reference sequence). V was shortened by 6 bases and J by 2 bases, with 10 bases between the two germline ends.

The V and J genes are TRBV29-1 and TRBJ1-2, with D possibly being TRBD1 (5 bases). The V end lost 5 bases, the J end lost 3 bases, and 10 bases lay between the germline ends. CDR3 length: 12 residues. Germline V gene sequence: CDR1 SQVTM, CDR2 ANQGSEA. In DNA form, the CDR3 reads TGCAGCGTTCGCGGGACGTACTATGGCTACACCTTC. Translated: CSVRGTYYGYTF.

This sequence joins TRBV29-1 and TRBJ2-3; D is ambiguous. From germline, CDR1 is SQVTM and CDR2 ANQGSEA. CDR3 length: 11 residues. V lost 3 bases and J 4 bases, leaving 5 bases between the germline ends. CDR3 bases: TGCAGCGTTGATTGGGCAGATACGCAGTATTTT. Encoded protein: CSVDWADTQYF.